The sequence of this TCR beta chain was determined in a study of beta chain features in type 1 diabetes (dated by TCRdb to 2017 to 2018). Context from the whole study: Mean age, gender distribution, total cell number and subset yield were not different between patients and healthy donors. A total of around 110,000,000 sorted cells were examined across all samples, and RNA yield correlated strongly with the number of cells per subset. The study compared TCRB repertoires of sorted circulating CD4+ T cell subsets between recently diagnosed type 1 diabetes patients and matched healthy donors. Whereas all 30 or so donors provided naive and central memory subsets, regulatory and stem cell-like memory subsets were isolated from just 8 patients and about eight healthy donors.

Results and caveats for the whole study, not just this receptor: Only small numbers of individuals were included in the HLA sub-analyses, which left unresolved whether HLA type had any influence on TCRB rearrangement. Patients with type 1 diabetes made fewer insertions and deleted more nucleotides at VDJ recombination sites, implying thymic rearrangement abnormalities. Naive, central memory and regulatory TCRB repertoires appeared to be more similar among patients than among healthy donors. PCR may preferentially amplify shorter templates, but because patient and control samples were amplified and corrected together, any resulting skew would affect both groups equally. In all four CD4+ subsets, TCRB CDR3 length was moderately but significantly shorter in type 1 diabetes patients. Because cDNA was sequenced instead of genomic DNA, highly expressing activated cells could be over-represented, though the groups showed no difference in activation or CD3 levels.

This clone was seen only a few times. Its antigen remains undetermined. No base qualities exist here, and no much larger clone lies one base off it. Here V drops 10 bases and J drops 1 base, and the junction holds 6 bases not matched to any gene. The CDR3 has 14 amino acids, counting the end cysteine and phenylalanine. The retained sequence is limited to the CDR3, 42 bases, with the frame set at the first base. CDR1 and CDR2, per the germline V gene, are MDHEN and SYDVKM. The High Capacity cDNA Reverse Transcription Kit was used to reverse transcribe all of the isolated RNA, meaning that expressed TCRB transcripts were what got sequenced. Naive, central memory and regulatory T cell samples underwent deep immunoSEQ sequencing, averaging about 3.57 million total reads per sample. Sorted cells were lysed in RLT buffer and RNA was extracted with DNase-treated RNeasy Micro or Mini kits, depending on cell number. Each cell subset was processed on its own to prevent cross-contamination, while patient and healthy donor samples were processed together. The immunoSEQ multiplex PCR was used to amplify TCRB sequences from cDNA, generating 87-bp fragments that spanned the CDR3 region. The amplicons were sequenced using the Illumina HiSeq platform. Per the authors' processing: Synthetic template baselines were used to correct PCR bias computationally, reads within Hamming distance 2 were collapsed together, and singletons that could not be merged were discarded. Reads were aligned against IMGT to assign V, D and J genes, CDR3 length and insertions or deletions at six rearrangement sites. Within each subset, clonotype counts were normalized to the number of sorted cells before true diversity and Gini coefficients were calculated with the tcR R package. Repertoire sharing was quantified using the overlap coefficient calculated on TCRB nucleotide sequences. Out-of-frame TCRB sequences from naive cells were analyzed as a proxy for the pre-selection repertoire. Drawn from immuneACCESS, this table holds only the in-frame rearrangements with V and J called that TCRdb kept. Clones are partly lost; checked studies trace under half to an unresolved V gene and leave the rest unexplained. That table is the source of V, J and clone size, and D and trimming were worked out from the DNA. The sample includes approximately 600,000 clones, with approximately 13% observed a single time. The biggest ten clones account for more than 0.1% of the sample.

From each donor, a single peripheral blood sample of about 100 mL on average was drawn into heparinised tubes. A BD FACSAria II and a panel including CD45RO, CCR7, CD25, CD127, CD95 and CD27 were used to sort naive, central memory, regulatory and stem cell-like memory CD4+ T cells. A purity above 95% was achieved for all sorted populations. PBMCs were isolated right away by Lymphoprep density gradient centrifugation and were stained directly, without culture. To minimize batch effects, samples were stained and sorted in pairs, one healthy donor with one patient per experiment. The TCR originated in a man aged 25 to 40 with type 1 diabetes. The V gene is TRBV28 and the J gene is TRBJ2-3, and TRBD2 aligns with 9 junction nucleotides. The material sequenced was naive CD4+ T cells from blood. The sample's cell subset or site label, in plain terms: true naive CD4+ T cells. The CDR3 reads as follows: CATLAGPRTDTQYF. The nucleotides read TGTGCCACCCTAGCGGGGCCCCGCACAGATACGCAGTATTTT. Here the CDR3 is joined to the reference TRBV28 and TRBJ2-3 genes, and the full variable domain is: DVKVTQSSRYLVKRTGEKVFLECVQDMDHENMFWYRQDPGLGLRLIYFSYDVKMKEKGDIPEGYSVSREKKERFSLILESASTNQTSMYLCATLAGPRTDTQYFGPGTRLTVL.